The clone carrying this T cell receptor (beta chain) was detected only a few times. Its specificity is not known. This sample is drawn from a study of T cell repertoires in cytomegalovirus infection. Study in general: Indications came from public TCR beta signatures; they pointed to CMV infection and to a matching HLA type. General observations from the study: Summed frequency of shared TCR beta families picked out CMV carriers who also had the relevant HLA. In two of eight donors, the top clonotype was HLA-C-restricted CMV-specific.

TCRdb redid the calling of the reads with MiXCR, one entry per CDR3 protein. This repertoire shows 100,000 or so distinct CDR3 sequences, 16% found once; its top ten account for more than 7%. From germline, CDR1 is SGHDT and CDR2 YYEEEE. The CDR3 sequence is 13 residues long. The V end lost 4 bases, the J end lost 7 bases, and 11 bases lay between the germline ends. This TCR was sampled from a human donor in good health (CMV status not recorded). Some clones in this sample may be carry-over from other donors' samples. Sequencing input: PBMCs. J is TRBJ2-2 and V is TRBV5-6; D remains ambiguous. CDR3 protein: CASSPTPLGELFF. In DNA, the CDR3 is TGTGCCAGCAGCCCGACCCCTCTCGGGGAGCTGTTTTTT.